Presented here are 5 T cell receptor beta chains from one specimen sequenced in a study of T cell responses to AZD1222 COVID-19 vaccine. Data came from immunoSEQ multiplex PCR; TCRdb stores just in-frame clones and leaves some out. The sample holds 100,000 or so clones, nearly 90% seen once. The sample consisted of peripheral blood, taken on day 0 of AZD1222 vaccination. These receptors all come from an adult in good health.

This chain uses TRBV29-1 with TRBJ1-5, with D uncertain. Between the trimmed V and J ends, which lost 3 bases and 5 bases, there was a span of 8 bases. CDR1 and CDR2 (germline): SQVTM, ANQGSEA. The CDR3 runs to 12 residues. The CDR3 loop reads CSVETGDQPQHF. As DNA, the CDR3 is TGCAGCGTTGAGACGGGAGATCAGCCCCAGCATTTT.

This chain connects TRBV27 to TRBJ2-7; 12 bases match TRBD2. After removal of 3 bases from V and 6 bases from J, the junction contained 9 bases not matched to a gene. CDR3 size: 16 residues. Germline lookup yields CDR1 MNHEY and CDR2 SMNVEV (reference sequence). The CDR3 DNA reads as TGTGCCAGCAGTTTGGCCCCTAGCGGGGGGGCCGTCGAGCAGTACTTC. Translated, it gives CASSLAPSGGAVEQYF.

The sample holds one count of this clone. CDR3 nucleotides: TGTGCCAGCAGGTCGACGGGGAATCAGCCCCAGCATTTT. Translation gives CASRSTGNQPQHF. V usage is TRBV6-5 and J usage is TRBJ1-5; D is unresolved. Germline CDR1 MNHEY, CDR2 SVGAGI. Trimming took off 6 bases at V and 4 bases at J, with 10 bases between the two ends. The CDR3 loop spans 13 amino acids.

This chain joins TRBV12-2 and TRBJ2-2; the table's TRBD1 call for D was not verified on the DNA. TRBV12-2 is labeled a pseudogene. The CDR3 consists of 16 residues. The CDR3 sequence is CASRSPTGLNTGELFF. Written as DNA, the CDR3 is TGTGCAAGTCGCTCACCGACAGGCCTGAACACCGGGGAGCTGTTTTTT.

The V call is TRBV10-3, the J call TRBJ2-1; the match to TRBD2 covers 7 bases. This CDR3 has 13 residues. Germline V gene data show CDR1 as ENHRY and CDR2 as SYGVKD. The V and J ends lost 3 bases and 9 bases, in that order; junction bases with no gene match: 5. CDR3 protein: CAISDTGRGEQFF. The CDR3 nucleotides are TGTGCCATCAGTGACACGGGGAGGGGTGAGCAGTTCTTC.